The 4 T cell receptor beta chains reported below all come from one sample, sequenced in a study of OX40 agonist ivuxolimab in advanced cancers. The method was immunoSEQ multiplex PCR; TCRdb's version includes in-frame clones alone and lacks a portion of them. Of roughly 120,000 clones listed, approximately 92% were seen once; the top ten hold 0.55%. Here the sequenced sample was CD4+ or CD8+ T cells sorted from blood, taken in a trial of the OX40 agonist ivuxolimab. The receptors were sampled from an adult with an advanced solid tumor such as melanoma, head and neck, liver or kidney cancer.

With respect to this clone: The sample holds other DNA sequences that translate to the same CDR3. The rearrangement uses TRBV4-3 and TRBJ1-3; D ambiguous. This CDR3 has 16 amino acids. Trimming shortened V by 0 bases and J by 0 bases, and 9 bases separated the two germline ends. Germline CDR1 reads LGHNA; CDR2 reads YSLEER. The CDR3 sequence: CASSQELSPSGNTIYF. The CDR3 DNA follows: TGCGCCAGCAGCCAAGAATTATCACCCTCTGGAAACACCATATATTTT.

This chain joins TRBV7-2 and TRBJ1-4; 9 bases are a match to TRBD1. This CDR3 is 15 amino acids long. V dropped 4 bases and J dropped 8; count of bases not matched to a gene: 8. Per the germline V gene, CDR1 is SGHTA and CDR2 is FQGNSA. Written as DNA, the CDR3 is TGTGCCAGCAGCTCGAACAGGGGGCGCACAGAAAAACTGTTTTTT. Its protein product is CASSSNRGRTEKLFF.

This chain joins TRBV4-1 and TRBJ1-6; D is possibly TRBD1 (6 bases). V dropped 1 base and J dropped 9 bases, with 10 bases sitting between them. The CDR3 covers 14 residues. Germline lookup yields CDR1 MGHRA and CDR2 YSYEKL. CDR3 sequence (DNA): TGCGCCAGCAGCCAAGTTCCCAGGGGTTCACCCCTCCACTTT. Encoded protein: CASSQVPRGSPLHF.

In this sample, this clone turned up a few times. The gene calls are TRBV7-9 and TRBJ1-5; TRBD1 aligns across 9 bases. This CDR3 is built from 16 residues. The germline V gene encodes CDR1 SEHNR and CDR2 FQNEAQ (reference sequence). Trimming removed 5 bases from V and 0 bases from J; junction bases left unmatched: 5. The CDR3, as DNA: TGTGCCAGCAGCGCCGGGACAGGGTATAGCAATCAGCCCCAGCATTTT. As protein: CASSAGTGYSNQPQHF.